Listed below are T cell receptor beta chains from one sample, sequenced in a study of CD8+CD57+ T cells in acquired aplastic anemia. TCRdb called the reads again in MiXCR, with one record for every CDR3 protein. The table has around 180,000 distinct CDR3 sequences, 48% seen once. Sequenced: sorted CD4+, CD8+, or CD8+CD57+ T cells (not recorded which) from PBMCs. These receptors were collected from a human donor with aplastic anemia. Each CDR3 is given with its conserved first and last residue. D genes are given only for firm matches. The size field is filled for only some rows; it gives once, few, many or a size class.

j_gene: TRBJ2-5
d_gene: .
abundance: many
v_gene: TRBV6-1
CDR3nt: TGTGCCAGCAGTGATTCCCAGGGAACTGGAGAGACCCAGTACTTC
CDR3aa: CASSDSQGTGETQYF

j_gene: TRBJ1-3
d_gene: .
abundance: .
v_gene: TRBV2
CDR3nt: TGTGCCAGCAAAGGTCATCATTCTGGAAACACCATATATTTT
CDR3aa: CASKGHHSGNTIYF

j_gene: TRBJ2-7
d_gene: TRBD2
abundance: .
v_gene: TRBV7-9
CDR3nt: TGTGCCAGCAGCTCCTCCGGGACTAGCACCTACGAGCAGTACTTC
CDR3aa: CASSSSGTSTYEQYF

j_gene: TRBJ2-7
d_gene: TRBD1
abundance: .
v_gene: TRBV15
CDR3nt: TGTGCCACCAGCAGGACCGGGACAGGTGACGAGCAGTACTTC
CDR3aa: CATSRTGTGDEQYF

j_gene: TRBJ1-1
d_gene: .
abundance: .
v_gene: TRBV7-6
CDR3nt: TGTGCCAGCAGCTTAGGGACAGCTTTCTTT
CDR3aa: CASSLGTAFF

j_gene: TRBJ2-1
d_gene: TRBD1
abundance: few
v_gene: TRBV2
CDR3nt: TGTGCCAGCAGTAACGACAGGGGAGACTACAATGAGCAGTTCTTC
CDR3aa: CASSNDRGDYNEQFF

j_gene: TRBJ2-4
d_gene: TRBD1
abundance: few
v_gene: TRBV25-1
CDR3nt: TGTGCCAGCAGTGGGCACACAGGGGGAGGCAAAAACATTCAGTACTTC
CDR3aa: CASSGHTGGGKNIQYF

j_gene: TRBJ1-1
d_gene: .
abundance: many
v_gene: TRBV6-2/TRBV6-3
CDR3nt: TGTGCCAGCAGTTACTCGCCACTCGGCACTGAAGCTTTCTTT
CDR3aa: CASSYSPLGTEAFF

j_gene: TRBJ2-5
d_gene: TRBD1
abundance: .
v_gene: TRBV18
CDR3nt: TGTGCCAGCTCACCTACAGGGGGAGAGACCCAGTACTTC
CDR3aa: CASSPTGGETQYF

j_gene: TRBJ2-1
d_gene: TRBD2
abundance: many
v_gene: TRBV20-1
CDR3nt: TGCAGTGCTAGAGACCCCTTTGCTAGCGGTGGGTACAATGAGCAGTTCTTC
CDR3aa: CSARDPFASGGYNEQFF

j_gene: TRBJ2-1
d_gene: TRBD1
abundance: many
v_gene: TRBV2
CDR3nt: TGTGCCAGCGGAAAGGGGGCCTTGGGGAGCTACAATGAGCAGTTCTTC
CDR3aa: CASGKGALGSYNEQFF

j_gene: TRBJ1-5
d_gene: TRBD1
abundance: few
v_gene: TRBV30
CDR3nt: TGTGCCTGGGGGAACAGGGGTGATCAGCCCCAGCATTTT
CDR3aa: CAWGNRGDQPQHF

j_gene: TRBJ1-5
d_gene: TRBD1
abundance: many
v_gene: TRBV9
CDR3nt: TGTGCCAGCAGCGGTGGGACAGCAAATCAGCCCCAGCATTTT
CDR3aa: CASSGGTANQPQHF

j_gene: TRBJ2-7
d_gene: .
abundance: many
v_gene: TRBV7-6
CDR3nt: TGTGCCAGCAGCTTAGCGGAGCCAGCGGTCCACGAGCAGTACTTC
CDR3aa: CASSLAEPAVHEQYF

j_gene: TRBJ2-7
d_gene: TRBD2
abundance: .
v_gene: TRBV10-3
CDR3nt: TGTGCGAACCAGCTAGTATCCGGGGGGGGTTACGAGCAGTACTTC
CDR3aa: CANQLVSGGGYEQYF

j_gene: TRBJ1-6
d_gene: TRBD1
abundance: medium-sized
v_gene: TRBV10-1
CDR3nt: TGCGCCAGCCCGTTAGGGACAGGGGTGTCACCCCTCCACTTT
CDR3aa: CASPLGTGVSPLHF

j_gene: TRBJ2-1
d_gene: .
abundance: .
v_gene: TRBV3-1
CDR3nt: TGTGCCAGCAGCCAAGATGCCGCGAGACTCTCCTACAATGAGCAGTTCTTC
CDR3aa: CASSQDAARLSYNEQFF